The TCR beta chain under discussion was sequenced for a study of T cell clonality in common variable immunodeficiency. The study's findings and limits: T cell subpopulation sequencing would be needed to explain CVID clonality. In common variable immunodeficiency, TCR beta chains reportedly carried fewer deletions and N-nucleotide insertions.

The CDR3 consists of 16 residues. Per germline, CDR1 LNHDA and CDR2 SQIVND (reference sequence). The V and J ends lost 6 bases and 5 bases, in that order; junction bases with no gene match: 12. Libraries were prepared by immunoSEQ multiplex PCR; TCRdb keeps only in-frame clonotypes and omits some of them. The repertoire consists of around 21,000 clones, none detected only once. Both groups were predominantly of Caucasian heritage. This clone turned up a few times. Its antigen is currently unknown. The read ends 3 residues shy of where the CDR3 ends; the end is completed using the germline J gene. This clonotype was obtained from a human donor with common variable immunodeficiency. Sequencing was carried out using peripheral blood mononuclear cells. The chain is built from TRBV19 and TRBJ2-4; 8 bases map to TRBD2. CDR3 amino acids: CASSPGGGRGENIQYF. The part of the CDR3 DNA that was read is TGTGCCAGTAGCCCGGGGGGGGGCAGGGGTGAAAACATT.